This TCR beta chain was retrieved from a study of shared clonotypes between healthy human individuals. For the study at large: For every donor, three CD4 naive, three CD4 memory, two CD8 naive and one CD8 memory plates were used.

Overall study results and limits: A reduction in generation probabilities was seen for non-shared clonotypes relative to those shared by all four donors. On the whole, naive subsets had larger estimated richness than memory subsets had.

Positively selected for CCR7, the CD45RO-negative cells used as naive CD8 cells excluded terminally differentiated effector memory CD45RA+ cells. The CDR3 is 15 amino acids. Germline V gene data show CDR1 as LNHNV and CDR2 as YYDKDF (reference sequence). V was clipped by 0 bases and J by 1 base, with 10 bases between them. The assay was immunoSEQ multiplex PCR, and TCRdb's table has in-frame clones only and misses some. The sample records about 2 million clones, about 95% being singletons. Comments on this clone: Its antigen is unidentified.

J is TRBJ2-7 and V is TRBV15; D unresolved. The material sequenced was naive CD8+ T cells sorted from blood. This sequence was found in a man aged 18 to 30 in good health. CDR3 in amino acids: CATSRDSLDSYEQYF. Written as DNA, the CDR3 is TGTGCCACCAGCAGAGATTCTCTGGATTCCTACGAGCAGTACTTC. The full variable domain, with the rest looked up from reference TRBV15 and TRBJ2-7, is DAMVIQNPRYQVTQFGKPVTLSCSQTLNHNVMYWYQQKSSQAPKLLFHYYDKDFNNEADTPDNFQSRRPNTSFCFLDIRSPGLGDTAMYLCATSRDSLDSYEQYFGPGTRLTVT.